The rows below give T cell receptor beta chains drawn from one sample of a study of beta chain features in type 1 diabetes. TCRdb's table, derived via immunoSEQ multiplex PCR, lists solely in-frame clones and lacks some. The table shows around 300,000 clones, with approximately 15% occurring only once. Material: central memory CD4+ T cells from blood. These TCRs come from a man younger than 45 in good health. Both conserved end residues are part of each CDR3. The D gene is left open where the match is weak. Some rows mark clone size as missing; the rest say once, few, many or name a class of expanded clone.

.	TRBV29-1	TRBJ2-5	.	CSVGGAVQETQYF	TGCAGCGTTGGGGGGGCGGTACAAGAGACCCAGTACTTC
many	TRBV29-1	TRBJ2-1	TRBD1	CSVNGQGVVNEQFF	TGCAGCGTGAATGGACAGGGGGTAGTCAATGAGCAGTTCTTC
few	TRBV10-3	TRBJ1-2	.	CAISENGFYGYTF	TGTGCCATCAGTGAGAATGGGTTCTATGGCTACACCTTC
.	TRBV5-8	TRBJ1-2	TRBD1	CASSLIGTGSSYGYTF	TGTGCCAGCAGCTTGATCGGGACAGGGTCGAGCTATGGCTACACCTTC
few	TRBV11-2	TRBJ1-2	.	CASSFAFAGRERCTF	TGTGCCAGCAGCTTCGCTTTTGCAGGGAGAGAACGGTGCACCTTC
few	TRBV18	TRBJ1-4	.	CASSGPDEKLFF	TGTGCCAGCTCAGGTCCGGATGAAAAACTGTTTTTT
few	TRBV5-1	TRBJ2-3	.	CASSPAASRTDTQYF	TGCGCCAGCAGCCCAGCGGCTAGCCGCACAGATACGCAGTATTTT
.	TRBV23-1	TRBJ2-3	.	CASSQEAGNPDTQYF	TGCGCCAGCAGTCAAGAAGCAGGGAACCCAGATACGCAGTATTTT
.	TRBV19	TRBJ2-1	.	CASSRVPYNEQFF	TGTGCCAGTAGTAGGGTTCCATACAATGAGCAGTTCTTC
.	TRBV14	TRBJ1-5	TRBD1	CASSQDRNQPQHF	TGTGCCAGCAGCCAGGACAGGAATCAGCCCCAGCATTTT
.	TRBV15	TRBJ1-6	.	CATSRRSDRSPLHF	TGTGCCACCAGCAGACGTTCAGATCGATCACCCCTCCACTTT
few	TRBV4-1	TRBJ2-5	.	CASSQSPGRIQETQYF	TGCGCCAGCAGCCAGTCACCGGGACGGATCCAAGAGACCCAGTACTTC
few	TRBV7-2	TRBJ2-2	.	CASSFAGLINTGELFF	TGTGCCAGCAGCTTCGCGGGACTGATAAACACCGGGGAGCTGTTTTTT